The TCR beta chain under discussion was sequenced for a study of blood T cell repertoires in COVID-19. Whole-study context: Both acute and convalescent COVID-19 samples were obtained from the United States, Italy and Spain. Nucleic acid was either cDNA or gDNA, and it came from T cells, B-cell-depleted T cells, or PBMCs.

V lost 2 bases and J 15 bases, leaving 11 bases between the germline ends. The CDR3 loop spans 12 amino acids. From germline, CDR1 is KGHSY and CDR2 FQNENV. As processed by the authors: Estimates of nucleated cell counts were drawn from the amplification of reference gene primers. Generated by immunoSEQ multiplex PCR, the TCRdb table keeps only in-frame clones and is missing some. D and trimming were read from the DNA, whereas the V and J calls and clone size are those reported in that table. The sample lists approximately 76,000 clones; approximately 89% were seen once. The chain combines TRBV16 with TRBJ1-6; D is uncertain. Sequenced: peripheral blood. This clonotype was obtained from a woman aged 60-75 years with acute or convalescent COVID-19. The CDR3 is CASSQAGRHLHF. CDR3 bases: TGTGCCAGCAGCCAAGCAGGTAGACACCTCCACTTT.